This T cell receptor beta chain was profiled in a study of T cell repertoires in cytomegalovirus infection (dated by TCRdb to the late 2010s). About the study as a whole: Donor HLA type was relevant to the analysis, because carriage of CMV infection together with the matching HLA type was indicated by public TCR beta signatures. What the study reported, not specific to this receptor: Carriers of CMV infection plus the relevant HLA type were discriminated by the cumulative frequency of public TCR beta family members in the study cohort and in an independent approximately 340-donor cohort. In the ex vivo response, HLA-C-restricted CMV-specific TCR beta clonotypes were dominant, and in two of eight donors the single most frequent clonotype came from this HLA-C-restricted group.

The CDR3 has 15 amino acids, counting the end cysteine and phenylalanine. CDR3 DNA only is kept here, 45 bases in frame from base 1. Based on the germline V gene, the CDR1 and CDR2 sequences are SGHAT and FQNNGV. Trimming costs V 3 bases and J 6 bases, and their ends lie 16 bases apart. The sequencer was an Illumina HiSeq 1500. TCRdb reprocessed the public reads (quality trimming at Q25 with fastp, clone calling with MiXCR) and kept in-frame beta chains. Duplicate CDR3 protein sequences are folded into a single record with the most common DNA and genes. Present in this sample are some 180,000 distinct CDR3 sequences, roughly 15% of which were seen just once. Almost 25% of the sample rests with the top ten. Concerning this clonotype: Its antigen has not been determined. No much larger clone is present one base from it, and per-base qualities are unavailable.

This receptor was obtained from a human donor in good health (CMV status not recorded). Some clones in this sample may be carry-over from other donors' samples. Here the chain combines TRBV11-2 and TRBJ2-3, with a tentative D gene TRBD2 over 5 matching bases. The specimen was CD8+ T cells from PBMCs. The nucleotide sequence reads as follows: TGTGCCAGCAGCTTGGGAGTTTTTTCAACGGATACGCAGTATTTT. It translates as CASSLGVFSTDTQYF. With all but the CDR3 taken from the reference TRBV11-2 and TRBJ2-3 genes, the full variable domain is: EAGVAQSPRYKIIEKRQSVAFWCNPISGHATLYWYQQILGQGPKLLIQFQNNGVVDDSQLPKDRFSAERLKGVDSTLKIQPAKLEDSAVYLCASSLGVFSTDTQYFGPGTRLTVL.